This entry lists 17 T cell receptor beta chains sequenced from one sample in a study of T cells in Graves' hyperthyroidism and ophthalmopathy. Regions amplified from RNA transcripts were the TCR beta CDR3 regions. HTBI primers were used for first-round RT-PCR of the TCR CDR3. TCRdb independently ran MiXCR on the multiplex PCR reads; one entry per CDR3 protein. The repertoire includes 130,000 to 150,000 distinct CDR3 sequences, roughly a fifth of them detected once, and over 60% sits in the top ten. The specimen was blood. Receptors were obtained from a woman aged 45-65 years with Graves' hyperthyroidism that later progressed to Graves' ophthalmopathy.

This clonotype was counted only a few times. This chain connects TRBV6-1 to TRBJ1-2; D uncertain. The V end was cut by 0 bases, the J end by 9 bases, with 14 bases between. Looked up from germline, CDR1 is MNHNS and CDR2 is SASEGT. CDR3 length equals 14 residues. For the CDR3, the DNA is TGTGCCAGCAGTGAAGCGGTCGGGGTCTCAAGCTACACCTTC. Translation: CASSEAVGVSSYTF.

A note on this clonotype: This may arise from a read error, as a much more abundant clone is one base away. The V and J genes are TRBV6-1 and TRBJ1-2, with D possibly matching TRBD1 (5 bases). In germline, CDR1 is MNHNS, CDR2 SASEGT. The CDR3 length is 15 residues. CDR3 loop: CASRIQGRAGYGHTF. The CDR3 coding sequence is TGTGCCAGCAGAATCCAAGGCAGGGCCGGTTATGGCCACACCTTC.

This clonotype was recorded many times. The chain has TRBV28 and TRBJ1-1; D ambiguous. The germline V gene encodes CDR1 MDHEN and CDR2 SYDVKM. The V gene lost 6 bases and the J gene lost 1 base, with 6 bases spanning the gap. The CDR3 runs to 12 residues. The DNA of the CDR3 is TGTGCCAGCAGCGACTGGAACACTGAAGCTTTCTTT. Translated: CASSDWNTEAFF.

This clonotype was found many times. This chain links TRBV12-3 or TRBV12-4 with TRBJ1-5; TRBD1 matches 7 bases. With V trimmed by 5 bases and J by 7 bases, 5 bases remained unmatched. The CDR3 runs to 13 residues. The CDR3 sequence: CASSPTGHQPQHF. CDR3 in DNA: TGTGCCAGCAGTCCGACAGGGCACCAGCCCCAGCATTTT.

This clonotype appeared many times. The chain joins TRBV11-2 to TRBJ2-3; D could derive from TRBD1 or TRBD2 (5 bases each). Germline V gene lookup returns CDR1 SGHAT and CDR2 FQNNGV. The V end lost 1 base, the J end lost 1 base, and 12 bases lay between the germline ends. CDR3 length: 16 amino acids. CDR3 sequence reads: CASSLVGQGGTDTQYF. In nucleotides, the CDR3 is TGTGCCAGCAGCTTAGTAGGGCAGGGAGGCACAGATACGCAGTATTTT. Filled out from reference TRBV11-2 and TRBJ2-3, the complete variable domain reads EAGVAQSPRYKIIEKRQSVAFWCNPISGHATLYWYQQILGQGPKLLIQFQNNGVVDDSQLPKDRFSAERLKGVDSTLKIQPAKLEDSAVYLCASSLVGQGGTDTQYFGPGTRLTVL.

This clonotype occurred a few times. The rearrangement uses TRBV5-8 and TRBJ2-4; TRBD1 matches 7 bases. J was trimmed by 4 bases and V by 0 bases; bases with no gene match: 4. Germline V gene data show CDR1 as SGHTS and CDR2 as YDEGEE. The CDR3 runs to 15 residues. The CDR3, as DNA: TGTGCCAGCAGCTTGGGGACAGGAATAAAAAACATTCAGTACTTC. Translating it yields CASSLGTGIKNIQYF.

About this clonotype: A much larger clone differs from this one at a single base, so this may be a read error. The rearrangement joins TRBV28 to TRBJ1-2, with 8 bases that match TRBD1. CDR1 is MDHEN and CDR2 is SYDVKM in the germline V gene. The length of the CDR3 is 15 residues. J gave up 4 bases and V 3 bases, and 7 bases lay outside the gene matches. This CDR3 is CASSLPSGTGYGYTF. CDR3 nucleotides: TGTGCCAGCAGTTTGCCCTCCGGGACAGGCTATGGCTACACCTTC.

A few counts support this clonotype. V usage is TRBV3-1 and J usage is TRBJ2-7; D is perhaps TRBD2 (6 bases). The CDR3 loop spans 15 amino acids. Trimming left V 1 base short and J 0 bases short, with 10 bases between. Germline V gene sequence: CDR1 LGHDT, CDR2 YNNKEL (reference sequence). The CDR3 is CASSQVAGRSYEQYF. The DNA for the CDR3 is TGTGCCAGCAGCCAAGTGGCGGGGCGCTCCTACGAGCAGTACTTC.

CDR3 sequence reads: CASSPRWSPHTDTQYF. Written as DNA, the CDR3 is TGTGCCAGCAGTCCGAGGTGGTCTCCGCACACAGATACGCAGTATTTT. The chain links TRBV28 to TRBJ2-3, with D unclear. Trimming removed 5 bases at V and 2 bases at J, with 17 bases between. CDR1 is MDHEN, CDR2 SYDVKM, per germline. There are 16 residues in the CDR3.

The chain links TRBV30 to TRBJ2-3, with TRBD2 identical over 8 bases. The CDR3 totals 15 residues. V was pared by 6 bases and J by 1 base, with 9 bases of the junction left unmatched. The germline V gene has CDR1 GTSNPN and CDR2 SVGIG (reference sequence). The CDR3 spells CACNRAGGRTDTQYF. The CDR3 DNA reads as TGTGCCTGCAATAGGGCGGGAGGCCGCACAGATACGCAGTATTTT.

The chain employs TRBV5-6 and TRBJ1-3; weak D call: TRBD1 (5 bases). The CDR3 spans 16 residues. The V end was cut by 0 bases, the J end by 1 base, with 11 bases between. Per the germline V gene, CDR1 is SGHDT and CDR2 is YYEEEE. The CDR3 DNA reads as TGTGCCAGCAGCTTGGAAGAGGGGTATTCTGGAAACACCATATATTTT. Translating it yields CASSLEEGYSGNTIYF.

Many counts were recorded for this clonotype. This chain joins TRBV11-2 and TRBJ2-5, with D uncertain. Germline lookup yields CDR1 SGHAT and CDR2 FQNNGV. The CDR3 totals 18 residues. The V end was cut by 5 bases, the J end by 2 bases, with 24 bases between. CDR3: CASSLSPPGPIGQETQYF. The CDR3 nucleotides read TGTGCCAGCAGCCTCAGTCCCCCCGGACCGATTGGGCAAGAGACCCAGTACTTC.

The rearrangement uses TRBV11-2 and TRBJ2-1, with 8 bases lining up with TRBD2. Unmatched junction bases numbered 6, after V lost 5 bases and J lost 3 bases. CDR1 is SGHAT and CDR2 is FQNNGV in the germline V gene. The CDR3 is 15 amino acids. CDR3 loop: CASSTSGTSYNEQFF. CDR3 nucleotides: TGTGCCAGCAGCACCTCGGGGACTAGCTACAATGAGCAGTTCTTC.

There are many counts of this clonotype. The chain employs TRBV27 and TRBJ2-7; TRBD2 matches 10 bases. Germline V CDR1 and CDR2: MNHEY, SMNVEV (reference sequence). V lost 7 bases to trimming and J lost 3 bases; unmatched junction nucleotides: 6. The CDR3 consists of 14 residues. CDR3 sequence reads: CASTRTSGNYEQYF. In DNA, the CDR3 is TGTGCCAGCACCCGGACTAGCGGAAACTACGAGCAGTACTTC.

This clonotype occurred many times. The rearrangement joins TRBV6-1 to TRBJ2-2, with a tentative D call TRBD2 (6 bases). The germline gives CDR1 MNHNS, CDR2 SASEGT. This CDR3 comprises 15 residues. V lost 7 bases to trimming and J lost 3 bases, with 15 bases between them. The CDR3 DNA reads as TGTGCCAGCACCCTCTTAACGGGAGACACCGGGGAGCTGTTTTTT. This gives the protein CASTLLTGDTGELFF.

The chain links TRBV6-1 to TRBJ2-2, with D hard to call. CDR1 and CDR2 from the germline V gene are MNHNS and SASEGT. This CDR3 has 14 residues. V gave up 7 bases and J gave up 4 bases, with 13 bases separating them. CDR3 DNA sequence: TGTGCCAGCAACACGTGGCACTCCACCGGGGAGCTGTTTTTT. Protein: CASNTWHSTGELFF.

This clonotype was seen at least ten times. This chain links TRBV30 with TRBJ1-6; D gene uncertain. Trimming removed 3 bases from V and 4 bases from J, with 13 bases in between. In germline, CDR1 is GTSNPN, CDR2 SVGIG (reference sequence). The CDR3 has 15 residues. CDR3: CAWSSDGPYNSPLHF. Here the CDR3 DNA reads TGTGCCTGGAGCAGTGACGGTCCTTATAATTCACCCCTCCACTTT. The full variable domain, its missing parts supplied by reference TRBV30 and TRBJ1-6, is SQTIHQWPATLVQPVGSPLSLECTVEGTSNPNLYWYRQAAGRGLQLLFYSVGIGQISSEVPQNLSASRPQDRQFILSSKKLLLSDSGFYLCAWSSDGPYNSPLHFGNGTRLTVT.